This T cell receptor (beta chain) was recorded in a study of chemoradiotherapy in HPV16-positive cancers. Produced via immunoSEQ multiplex PCR; TCRdb's table is partial and in-frame only. The table shows tens of thousands of clones, with approximately 84% occurring only once. Unmatched junction bases numbered 5, after V lost 6 bases and J lost 9 bases. From germline, CDR1 is DFQATT and CDR2 SNEGSKA (reference sequence). The CDR3 spans 11 residues. Source: blood, taken from a patient who underwent chemoradiotherapy. The clonotype originates from a human donor with HPV-associated anogenital cancer. The chain carries TRBV20-1 and TRBJ2-1; 7 bases are a match to TRBD2. CDR3 in DNA: TGCAGTGCAATTCCGGGGGGTGAGCAGTTCTTC. Protein product: CSAIPGGEQFF.